This passage covers 23 T cell receptor beta chains from one sample sequenced in a study of blood T cell repertoires in COVID-19. Sequencing used immunoSEQ multiplex PCR; TCRdb keeps in-frame clones, though not all of them. In the table there are fewer than 400,000 clones, about 83% of which are singletons. Material for sequencing was peripheral blood. The source of these receptors is a man aged 30 to 39 with active or convalescent COVID-19.

V and J are TRBV13 and TRBJ2-7; 8 bases fit TRBD2. Germline V gene data show CDR1 as PRHDT and CDR2 as FYEKMQ (reference sequence). The CDR3 spans 16 residues. Trimming took 4 bases from V and 0 from J; bases not matched to a gene: 8. CDR3 nucleotide sequence: TGTGCCAGCAGCTCTTACCTCAGCGGGAGCTCCTACGAGCAGTACTTC. It codes for CASSSYLSGSSYEQYF. Together with reference TRBV13 and TRBJ2-7, the CDR3 gives the full variable domain: AAGVIQSPRHLIKEKRETATLKCYPIPRHDTVYWYQQGPGQDPQFLISFYEKMQSDKGSIPDRFSAQQFSDYHSELNMSSLELGDSALYFCASSSYLSGSSYEQYFGPGTRLTVT.

The gene calls are TRBV24-1 and TRBJ2-3; 9 nucleotides align to TRBD1. The CDR3 is made up of 16 amino acids. Germline V gene sequence: CDR1 KGHDR, CDR2 SFDVKD. The ends lost 0 bases at V and 4 bases at J; junction bases unmatched: 4. The CDR3: CATSDLGTGYADTQYF. CDR3 nucleotide sequence: TGTGCCACCAGTGATTTGGGGACAGGGTACGCAGATACGCAGTATTTT.

For the CDR3, the DNA is TGTGCCAGCAGTTTGGGGCAAGATTATCAGCCCCAGCATTTT. It specifies CASSLGQDYQPQHF. J is TRBJ1-5 and V is TRBV28; weak D call: TRBD1 (5 bases). V lost 3 bases, J lost 5 bases, and 11 bases lay in between. Germline CDR1 and CDR2: MDHEN and SYDVKM. The CDR3 has 14 amino acids.

This clone was detected only once. V and J are TRBV11-3 and TRBJ2-5; 13 bases are shared with TRBD2. With 5 bases clipped from V and 9 bases from J, the junction kept 12 bases outside the gene matches. Germline V gene sequence: CDR1 SGHNT, CDR2 YENEEA. This CDR3 has 16 residues. The CDR3 region is CASSLGLAGALVAQYF. CDR3 in DNA: TGTGCCAGCAGCCTCGGACTAGCGGGGGCCCTGGTGGCCCAGTACTTC.

Concerning this clone: Within the sample, other DNA sequences also encode this same CDR3. This chain joins TRBV11-2 and TRBJ2-7; unclear D gene. V shed 0 bases and J shed 2 bases, with 5 bases lying between them. Germline CDR1 is SGHAT and CDR2 is FQNNGV. The CDR3 runs to 13 residues. The CDR3 loop reads CASSLDPAYEQYF. The CDR3 DNA follows: TGTGCCAGCAGCTTAGATCCGGCCTACGAGCAGTACTTC.

The rearrangement uses TRBV12-1 and TRBJ1-5; no check of the table's D call, TRBD1, against the DNA was made. TRBV12-1 is a pseudogene. This CDR3 has 16 amino acids. The DNA of the CDR3 is TGTGCCAGCAGCTTTAGACAGGTCTATAGCAATCAGCCCCAGCATTTT. Translating it yields CASSFRQVYSNQPQHF.

The CDR3: CASSPGTSGREYEQYF. In DNA form, the CDR3 reads TGTGCCAGCAGTCCCGGGACTAGCGGGAGGGAGTACGAGCAGTACTTC. The V call is TRBV28, the J call TRBJ2-7; 16 bases align to TRBD2. Germline V CDR1 and CDR2: MDHEN, SYDVKM. The V gene end was trimmed by 5 bases and the J gene end by 4 bases; junction bases not matched to a gene: 5. The CDR3 contains 16 residues.

V gene TRBV7-3 combines with J gene TRBJ2-1, with TRBD2 matching 10 bases. Germline V gene lookup returns CDR1 SGHTA and CDR2 FQGTGA. This CDR3 is built from 15 residues. The J segment lost 9 bases and the V segment lost 3 bases, leaving 8 bases of the junction unmatched. CDR3 loop: CASSFGSGGMSEQFF. For the CDR3, the DNA is TGTGCCAGCAGCTTCGGTAGCGGGGGGATGTCTGAGCAGTTCTTC.

The chain joins TRBV5-4 to TRBJ2-5, with 12 bases matching TRBD2. The CDR3 covers 15 residues. Trimming cost V 4 bases and J 3 bases; bases outside gene matches: 4. Germline V gene sequence: CDR1 SGHNT, CDR2 YYREEE (reference sequence). CDR3 sequence (DNA): TGTGCCAGCAGCCGGAGACTAGCGGGAGAAGAGACCCAGTACTTC. This translates into CASSRRLAGEETQYF.

The table lists this clone with a count of one. V gene TRBV27 combines with J gene TRBJ2-1; 12 bases match TRBD2. Germline CDR1 and CDR2: MNHEY and SMNVEV (reference sequence). This CDR3 spans 15 amino acids. Trimming removed 7 bases from V and 9 bases from J; junction bases left unmatched: 10. CDR3 residues: CASTHMLAGGIEQFF. In DNA, the CDR3 is TGTGCCAGCACCCATATGCTAGCGGGAGGGATTGAGCAGTTCTTC.

This rearrangement joins TRBV12-5 to TRBJ1-2; 7 nucleotides align to TRBD1. The V segment lost 2 bases and the J segment 7 bases; nucleotides outside the gene matches: 13. Looked up from germline, CDR1 is LGHNT and CDR2 is FRNRAP. This CDR3 has 16 residues. CDR3 bases: TGTGCTAGTGGTTTGAGGGGACAGCCCATCTTTCGTGGCTACACCTTC. Amino acids: CASGLRGQPIFRGYTF.

The chain is built from TRBV11-1 and TRBJ1-6, with a weak D call TRBD1 (6 bases). The CDR3 sequence is 15 residues long. Germline V gene data show CDR1 as SGHAT and CDR2 as FQDESV (reference sequence). V was trimmed by 8 bases and J by 2 bases, leaving 13 bases between them. The CDR3 region has the DNA TGTGCCAGCTCGGCAGGGGCGGCCTATAATTCACCCCTCCACTTT. Translation: CASSAGAAYNSPLHF.

This clone has just one count. Here the CDR3 DNA reads TGTGCCAGCAGCCAAGAATTGGGGACAGGGGACAAAGGCTACACCTTC. Translated, it gives CASSQELGTGDKGYTF. The chain recombines TRBV14 with TRBJ1-2; TRBD1 matches at 10 bases. Germline CDR1 is SGHDN and CDR2 is FVKESK. The CDR3 consists of 16 residues. With V trimmed by 0 bases and J by 8 bases, 9 bases remained unmatched.

This clone appeared once. V and J are TRBV24-1 and TRBJ1-1; 11 nucleotides match TRBD1. The CDR3 sequence is 17 residues long. Germline V gene data show CDR1 as KGHDR and CDR2 as SFDVKD. Germline trimming cut 4 bases from V and 9 bases from J; bases unmatched to any gene: 15. CDR3 bases: TGTGCCACCAGTGACCCAGGACAGGGGGCTGGGTTGGGCAAAGCTTTCTTT. It codes for CATSDPGQGAGLGKAFF.

The genes are TRBV5-5 and TRBJ1-3, with D hard to call. Germline V gene sequence: CDR1 SGHKS, CDR2 YYEKEE (reference sequence). The CDR3 runs 13 residues. Trimming removed 1 base from V and 4 bases from J, with 6 bases in between. Here the CDR3 DNA reads TGTGCCAGCAGCTTGTATCTGGGAAACACCATATATTTT. Its translation: CASSLYLGNTIYF.

In nucleotides, the CDR3 is TGTGCCAGCCGGGGTACTAGCGGCCGCAATGAGCAGTTCTTC. Translation gives CASRGTSGRNEQFF. V is TRBV3-1 (or the pseudogene TRBV3-2) and J is TRBJ2-1; 8 positions match TRBD2. Germline V lookup: CDR1 LGHDT, CDR2 YNNKEL (reference sequence). V shed 8 bases and J 6 bases; nucleotides not matched to a gene: 9. The CDR3 contains 14 residues.

This chain joins TRBV24-1 and TRBJ2-3; a weak D match, TRBD1 (6 bases). CDR3 length equals 13 residues. Trimming left V 9 bases short and J 1 base short, with 10 bases between. The V gene's germline CDR1 is KGHDR and CDR2 SFDVKD. CDR3 protein: CATRGGGTDTQYF. Here the CDR3 DNA reads TGTGCCACCCGAGGGGGAGGCACAGATACGCAGTATTTT.

This clone has only a few counts. The V call is TRBV6-4, the J call TRBJ2-3; TRBD2 might be the D (6 bases). Germline V CDR1 and CDR2: MRHNA, SNTAGT. Between the trimmed V and J ends, which lost 0 bases and 3 bases, there was a span of 10 bases. The CDR3 runs to 15 residues. CDR3 sequence: CASSDSVRGTDTQYF. The DNA of the CDR3 is TGTGCCAGCAGTGACTCAGTTCGGGGGACAGATACGCAGTATTTT.

A single count supports this clone. The rearrangement joins TRBV7-9 to TRBJ2-3; 9 nucleotides match TRBD2. V lost 2 bases, J lost 5 bases, and 11 bases stayed unmatched. CDR1 is SEHNR and CDR2 is FQNEAQ in the germline V gene (reference sequence). The length of the CDR3 is 17 residues. The CDR3 loop reads CASSLRGGRARVDTQYF. As DNA, the CDR3 is TGTGCCAGCAGCTTACGTGGCGGGAGGGCCCGTGTAGATACGCAGTATTTT.

V usage is TRBV5-1 and J usage is TRBJ2-3; D possibly corresponds to TRBD2 (6 bases). The V gene's germline CDR1 is SGHRS and CDR2 YFSETQ. The CDR3 length is 17 residues. V was trimmed by 1 base and J by 4 bases, leaving 19 bases between them. This CDR3 is CASSLFAGGGTADTQYF. In DNA form, the CDR3 reads TGCGCCAGCAGCTTGTTCGCTGGAGGCGGGACCGCAGATACGCAGTATTTT. The full variable domain, its missing parts supplied by reference TRBV5-1 and TRBJ2-3, is KAGVTQTPRYLIKTRGQQVTLSCSPISGHRSVSWYQQTPGQGLQFLFEYFSETQRNKGNFPGRFSGRQFSNSRSEMNVSTLELGDSALYLCASSLFAGGGTADTQYFGPGTRLTVL.

The chain carries TRBV18 and TRBJ2-7, with 9 bases aligning to TRBD1. The CDR3 runs 14 residues. Germline loops: CDR1 KGHSH, CDR2 LQKENI. The trim removed 3 bases at V and 5 bases at J, leaving 5 bases unmatched. Here the CDR3 reads CASSPDRGSDEQYF. The CDR3 DNA reads TGTGCCAGCTCACCGGACAGGGGCAGCGACGAGCAGTACTTC.

V gene TRBV2 combines with J gene TRBJ2-5; D call uncertain. V was pared by 4 bases and J by 1 base, with 7 bases between. The CDR3 consists of 13 residues. In germline, CDR1 is SNHLY, CDR2 FYNNEI. This chain's CDR3 is CASSVHGQETQYF. The CDR3 DNA is TGTGCCAGCAGTGTCCACGGCCAAGAGACCCAGTACTTC.

This rearrangement joins TRBV7-2 to TRBJ2-3; TRBD2 might be the D (5 bases). Germline V gene data show CDR1 as SGHTA and CDR2 as FQGNSA. The CDR3 loop spans 15 amino acids. Trimming stripped 5 bases from V and 5 bases from J, with 17 bases between. CDR3 sequence: CASSTIPGGGDTQYF. The CDR3 nucleotides read TGTGCCAGCAGCACTATTCCCGGAGGTGGAGATACGCAGTATTTT.